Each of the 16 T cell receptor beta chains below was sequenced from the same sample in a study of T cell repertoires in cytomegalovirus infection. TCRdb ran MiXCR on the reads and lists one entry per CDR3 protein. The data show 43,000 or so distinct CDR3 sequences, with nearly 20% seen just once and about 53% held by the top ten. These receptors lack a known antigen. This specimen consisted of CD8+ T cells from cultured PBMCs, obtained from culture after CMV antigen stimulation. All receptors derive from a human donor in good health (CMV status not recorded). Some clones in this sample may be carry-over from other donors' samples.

CDR3 sequence: CAWSVGGFNEKLFF. The CDR3 region has the DNA TGTGCCTGGAGTGTAGGGGGCTTTAATGAAAAACTGTTTTTT. V and J are TRBV30 and TRBJ1-4, with 7 positions matching TRBD1. The V segment lost 0 bases and the J segment 4 bases; nucleotides outside the gene matches: 2. The CDR3 is made up of 14 amino acids. Germline CDR1 GTSNPN, CDR2 SVGIG (reference sequence).

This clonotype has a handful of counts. Here the CDR3 DNA reads TGCGCCAGCAGCCAAGAAGGGGCAGGGGGGGAGGAAGATACGCAGTATTTT. Residues: CASSQEGAGGEEDTQYF. The chain carries TRBV4-3 and TRBJ2-3, with D perhaps matching TRBD1 or TRBD2 (7 bases each). The germline V gene has CDR1 LGHNA and CDR2 YSLEER. This CDR3 spans 17 amino acids. V gave up 0 bases and J gave up 5 bases, with 18 bases separating them.

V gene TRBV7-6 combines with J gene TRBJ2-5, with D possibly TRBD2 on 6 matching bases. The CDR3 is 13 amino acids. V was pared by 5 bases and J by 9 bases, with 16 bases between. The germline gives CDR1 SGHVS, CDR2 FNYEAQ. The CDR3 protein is CASSRVGGGSQYF. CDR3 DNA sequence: TGTGCCAGCAGCCGAGTCGGTGGGGGGTCCCAGTACTTC.

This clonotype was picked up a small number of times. This chain's CDR3 is CASSLDSGTRYGYTF. CDR3 in DNA: TGTGCCAGCAGCTTGGATTCGGGGACCCGCTATGGCTACACCTTC. This chain joins TRBV5-8 and TRBJ1-2; D possibly corresponds to TRBD1 (5 bases). CDR1 is SGHTS, CDR2 YDEGEE, per germline. The CDR3 runs 15 residues. Deletions cut 0 bases from V and 4 bases from J, with 13 bases between.

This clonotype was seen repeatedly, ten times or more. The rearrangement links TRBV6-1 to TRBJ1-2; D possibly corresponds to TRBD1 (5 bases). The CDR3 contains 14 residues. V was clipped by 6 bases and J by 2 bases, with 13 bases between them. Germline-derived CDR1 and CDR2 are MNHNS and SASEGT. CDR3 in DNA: TGTGCCAGCAGGGCCCGGGGCGGCAACTATGGCTACACCTTC. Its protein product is CASRARGGNYGYTF.

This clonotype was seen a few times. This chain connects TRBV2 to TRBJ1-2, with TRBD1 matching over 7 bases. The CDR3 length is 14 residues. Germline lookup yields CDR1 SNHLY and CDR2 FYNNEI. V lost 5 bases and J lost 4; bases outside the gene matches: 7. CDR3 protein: CASSPTGTVYGYTF. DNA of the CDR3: TGTGCCAGCAGTCCCACCGGGACAGTCTATGGCTACACCTTC. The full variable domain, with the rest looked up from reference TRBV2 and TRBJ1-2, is EPEVTQTPSHQVTQMGQEVILRCVPISNHLYFYWYRQILGQKVEFLVSFYNNEISEKSEIFDDQFSVERPDGSNFTLKIRSTKLEDSAMYFCASSPTGTVYGYTFGSGTRLTVV.

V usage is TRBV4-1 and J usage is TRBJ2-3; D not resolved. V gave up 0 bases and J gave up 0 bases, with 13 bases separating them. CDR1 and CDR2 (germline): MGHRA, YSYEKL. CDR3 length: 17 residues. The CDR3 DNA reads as TGCGCCAGCAGCCAAGATCCGGTCTCCACTAGCACAGATACGCAGTATTTT. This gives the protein CASSQDPVSTSTDTQYF.

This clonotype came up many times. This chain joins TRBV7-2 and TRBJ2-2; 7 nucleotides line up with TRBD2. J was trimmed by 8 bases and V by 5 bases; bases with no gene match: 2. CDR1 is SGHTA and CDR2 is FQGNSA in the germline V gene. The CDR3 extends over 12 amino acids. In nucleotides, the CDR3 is TGTGCCAGCAGCCCCGGGGGGGGGGAGCTGTTTTTT. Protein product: CASSPGGGELFF.

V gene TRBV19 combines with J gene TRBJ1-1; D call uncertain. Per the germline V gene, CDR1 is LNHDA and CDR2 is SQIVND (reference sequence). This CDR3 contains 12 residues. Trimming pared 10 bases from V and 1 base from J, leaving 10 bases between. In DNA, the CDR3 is TGTGCCACTGGGGTTCCGAACACTGAAGCTTTCTTT. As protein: CATGVPNTEAFF.

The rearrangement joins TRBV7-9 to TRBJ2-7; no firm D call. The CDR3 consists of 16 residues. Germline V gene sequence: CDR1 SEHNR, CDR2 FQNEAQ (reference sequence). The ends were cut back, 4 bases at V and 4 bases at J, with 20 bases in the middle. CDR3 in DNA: TGTGCCAGCAGCTCCACCTTAGACGGCGGCCGGTACGAGCAGTACTTC. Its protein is CASSSTLDGGRYEQYF.

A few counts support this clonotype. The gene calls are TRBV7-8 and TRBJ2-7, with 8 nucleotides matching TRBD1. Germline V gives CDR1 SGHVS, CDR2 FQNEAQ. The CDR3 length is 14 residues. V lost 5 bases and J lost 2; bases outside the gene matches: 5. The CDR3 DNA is TGTGCCAGCAGCCTCGACAGGGGAACCTACGAGCAGTACTTC. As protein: CASSLDRGTYEQYF.

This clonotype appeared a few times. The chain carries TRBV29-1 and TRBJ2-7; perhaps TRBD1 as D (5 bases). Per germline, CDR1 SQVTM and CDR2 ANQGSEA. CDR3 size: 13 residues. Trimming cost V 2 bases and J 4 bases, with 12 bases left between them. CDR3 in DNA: TGCAGCGTTGAATTGTCAGGGCGGTACGAGCAGTACTTC. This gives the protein CSVELSGRYEQYF.

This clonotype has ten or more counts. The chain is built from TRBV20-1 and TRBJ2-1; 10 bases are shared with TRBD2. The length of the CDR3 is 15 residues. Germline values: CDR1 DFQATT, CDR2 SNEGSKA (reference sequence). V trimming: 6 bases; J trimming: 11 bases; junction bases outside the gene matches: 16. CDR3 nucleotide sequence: TGCAGTGCCGCCACGAGTCTAGCGGGAGAGGGGAAGCAGTTCTTC. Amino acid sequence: CSAATSLAGEGKQFF.

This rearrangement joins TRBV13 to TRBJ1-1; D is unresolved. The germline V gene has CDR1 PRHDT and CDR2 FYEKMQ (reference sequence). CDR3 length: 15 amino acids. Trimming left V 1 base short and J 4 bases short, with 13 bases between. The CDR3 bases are TGTGCCAGCAGCTTAGCCCCTGGGAGAAGCACTGAAGCTTTCTTT. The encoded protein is CASSLAPGRSTEAFF.

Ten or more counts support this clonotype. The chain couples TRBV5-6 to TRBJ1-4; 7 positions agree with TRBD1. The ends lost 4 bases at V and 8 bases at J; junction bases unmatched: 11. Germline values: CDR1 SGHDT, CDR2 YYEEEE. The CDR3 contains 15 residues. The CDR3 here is CASSRRDRWEEKLFF. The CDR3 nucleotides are TGTGCCAGCAGCCGCCGGGACAGATGGGAAGAAAAACTGTTTTTT.

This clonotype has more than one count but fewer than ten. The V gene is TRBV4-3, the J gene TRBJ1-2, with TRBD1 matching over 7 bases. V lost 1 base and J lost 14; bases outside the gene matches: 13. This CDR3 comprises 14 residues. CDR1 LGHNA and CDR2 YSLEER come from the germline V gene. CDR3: CASSQALLDRDLTF. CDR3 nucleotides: TGCGCCAGCAGCCAAGCTCTACTAGACAGGGACTTAACCTTC.